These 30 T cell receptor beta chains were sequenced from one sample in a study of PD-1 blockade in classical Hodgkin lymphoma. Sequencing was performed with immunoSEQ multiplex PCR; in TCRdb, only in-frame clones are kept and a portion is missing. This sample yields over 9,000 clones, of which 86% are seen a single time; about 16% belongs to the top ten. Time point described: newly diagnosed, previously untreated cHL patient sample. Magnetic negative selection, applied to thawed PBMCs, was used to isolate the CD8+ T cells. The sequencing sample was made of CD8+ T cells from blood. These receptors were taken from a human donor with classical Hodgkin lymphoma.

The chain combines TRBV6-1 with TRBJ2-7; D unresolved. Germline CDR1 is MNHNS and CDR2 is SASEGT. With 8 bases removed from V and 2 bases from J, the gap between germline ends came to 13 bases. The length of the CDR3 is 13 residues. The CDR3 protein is CASGNSLAYEQYF. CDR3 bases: TGTGCCAGCGGCAACAGTCTAGCCTACGAGCAGTACTTC.

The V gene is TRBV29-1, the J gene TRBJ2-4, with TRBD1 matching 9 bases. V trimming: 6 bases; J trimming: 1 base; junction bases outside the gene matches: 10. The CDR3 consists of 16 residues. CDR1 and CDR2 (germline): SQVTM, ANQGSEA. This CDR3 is CSVATGGDGAKNIQYF. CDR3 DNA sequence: TGCAGCGTAGCCACAGGGGGCGATGGGGCCAAAAACATTCAGTACTTC.

CDR3 residues: CASSPEGGYYGYTF. CDR3 in DNA: TGTGCCAGCAGCCCCGAGGGGGGGTACTATGGCTACACCTTC. V gene TRBV5-6 combines with J gene TRBJ1-2; D perhaps matches TRBD1 (6 bases). CDR1 and CDR2 from the germline V gene are SGHDT and YYEEEE. The length of the CDR3 is 14 residues. V lost 4 bases to trimming and J lost 3 bases, with 13 bases between them. The whole variable domain, remainder taken from reference TRBV5-6 and TRBJ1-2, is DAGVTQSPTHLIKTRGQQVTLRCSPKSGHDTVSWYQQALGQGPQFIFQYYEEEERQRGNFPDRFSGHQFPNYSSELNVNALLLGDSALYLCASSPEGGYYGYTFGSGTRLTVV.

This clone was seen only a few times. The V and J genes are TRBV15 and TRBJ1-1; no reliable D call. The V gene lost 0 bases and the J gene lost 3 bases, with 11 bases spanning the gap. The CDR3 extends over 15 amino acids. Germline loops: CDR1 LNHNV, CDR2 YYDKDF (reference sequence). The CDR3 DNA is TGTGCCACCAGCAGAGATCTACTCGGCGACACTGAAGCTTTCTTT. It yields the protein CATSRDLLGDTEAFF.

This CDR3 reads CASSLVPGVETQYF. The CDR3 DNA reads TGTGCCAGCAGCTTAGTGCCAGGGGTAGAGACCCAGTACTTC. The chain combines TRBV11-2 with TRBJ2-5; weak D call: TRBD1 (6 bases). The CDR3 consists of 14 residues. Trimming stripped 1 base from V and 4 bases from J, with 10 bases between. CDR1 SGHAT and CDR2 FQNNGV come from the germline V gene.

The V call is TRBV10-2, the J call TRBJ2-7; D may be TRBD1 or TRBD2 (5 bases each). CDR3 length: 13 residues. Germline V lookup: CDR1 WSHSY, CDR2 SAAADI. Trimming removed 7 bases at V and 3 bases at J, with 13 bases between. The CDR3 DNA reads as TGCGCCAGCATGGGGGTACTTTTCTACGAGCAGTACTTC. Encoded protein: CASMGVLFYEQYF.

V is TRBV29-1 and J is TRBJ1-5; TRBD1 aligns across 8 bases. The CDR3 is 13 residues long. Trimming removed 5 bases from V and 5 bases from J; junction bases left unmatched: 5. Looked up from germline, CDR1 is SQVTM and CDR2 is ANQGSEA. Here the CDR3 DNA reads TGCAGCGTTCCAGGGGGCGTCGATCAGCCCCAGCATTTT. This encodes CSVPGGVDQPQHF.

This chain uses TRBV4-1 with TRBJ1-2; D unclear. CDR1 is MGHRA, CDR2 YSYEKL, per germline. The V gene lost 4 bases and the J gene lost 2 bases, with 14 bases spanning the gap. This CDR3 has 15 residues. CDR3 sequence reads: CASSRLAEINYGYTF. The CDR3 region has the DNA TGCGCCAGCAGCCGCCTAGCAGAGATCAACTATGGCTACACCTTC.

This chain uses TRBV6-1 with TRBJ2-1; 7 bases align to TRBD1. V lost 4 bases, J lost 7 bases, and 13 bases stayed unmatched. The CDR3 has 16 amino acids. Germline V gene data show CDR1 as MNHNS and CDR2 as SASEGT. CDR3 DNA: TGTGCCAGCAGTGTAAACAGGGGTCGCTCGGTGAATGAGCAGTTCTTC. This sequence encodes CASSVNRGRSVNEQFF.

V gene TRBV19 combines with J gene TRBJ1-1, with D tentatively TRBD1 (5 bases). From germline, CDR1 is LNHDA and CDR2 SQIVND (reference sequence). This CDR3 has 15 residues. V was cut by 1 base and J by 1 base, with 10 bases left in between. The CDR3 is CASSIVGTENTEAFF. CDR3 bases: TGTGCCAGTAGTATAGTTGGGACGGAGAACACTGAAGCTTTCTTT.

The CDR3 bases are TGTGCCATGACGTTTATGGACTCGCAAGAGACCCAGTACTTC. This translates into CAMTFMDSQETQYF. The V call is TRBV19, the J call TRBJ2-5; a weak D match, TRBD2 (5 bases). The CDR3 is 14 residues long. V lost 10 bases and J 2 bases, leaving 17 bases between the germline ends. CDR1 and CDR2 (germline): LNHDA, SQIVND (reference sequence).

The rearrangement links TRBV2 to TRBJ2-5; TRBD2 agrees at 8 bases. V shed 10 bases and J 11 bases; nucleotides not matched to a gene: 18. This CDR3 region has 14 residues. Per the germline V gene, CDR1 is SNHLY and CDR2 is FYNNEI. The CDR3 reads CATQAGGAAGRQYF. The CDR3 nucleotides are TGTGCCACCCAAGCCGGGGGGGCGGCGGGTCGGCAGTACTTC. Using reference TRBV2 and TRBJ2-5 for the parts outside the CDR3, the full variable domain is EPEVTQTPSHQVTQMGQEVILRCVPISNHLYFYWYRQILGQKVEFLVSFYNNEISEKSEIFDDQFSVERPDGSNFTLKIRSTKLEDSAMYFCATQAGGAAGRQYFGPGTRLLVL.

CDR3 residues: CASSAQDGKETQYF. The CDR3 coding sequence is TGTGCCAGCAGCGCCCAGGACGGGAAAGAGACCCAGTACTTC. V and J are TRBV9 and TRBJ2-5; D is possibly TRBD2 (5 bases). The CDR3 is made up of 14 amino acids. V lost 3 bases and J lost 3, with 12 bases in between. Looked up from germline, CDR1 is SGDLS and CDR2 is YYNGEE.

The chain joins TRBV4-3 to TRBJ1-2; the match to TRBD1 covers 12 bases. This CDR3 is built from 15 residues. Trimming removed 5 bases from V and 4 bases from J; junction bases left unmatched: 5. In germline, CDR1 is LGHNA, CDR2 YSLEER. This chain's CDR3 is CASSERDRGPYGYTF. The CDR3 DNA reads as TGCGCCAGCAGCGAACGGGACAGGGGGCCCTATGGCTACACCTTC.

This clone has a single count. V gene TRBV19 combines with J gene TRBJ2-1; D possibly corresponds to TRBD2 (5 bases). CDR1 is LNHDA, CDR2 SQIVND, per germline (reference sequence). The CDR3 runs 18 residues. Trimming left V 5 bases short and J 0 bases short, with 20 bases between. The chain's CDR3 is CASSPFLSAASSYNEQFF. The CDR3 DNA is TGTGCCAGTAGTCCCTTCCTATCAGCGGCCAGCTCCTACAATGAGCAGTTCTTC.

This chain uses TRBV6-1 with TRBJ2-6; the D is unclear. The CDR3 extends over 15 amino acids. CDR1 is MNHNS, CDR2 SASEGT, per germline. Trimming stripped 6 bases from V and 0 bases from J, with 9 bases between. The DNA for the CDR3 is TGTGCCAGCAGAGGAAGAAGCTCTGGGGCCAACGTCCTGACTTTC. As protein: CASRGRSSGANVLTF.

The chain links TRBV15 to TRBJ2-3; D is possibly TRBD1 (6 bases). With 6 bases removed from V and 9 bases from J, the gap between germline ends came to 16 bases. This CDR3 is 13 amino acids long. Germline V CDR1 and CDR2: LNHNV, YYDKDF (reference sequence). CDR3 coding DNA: TGTGCCACCAGTAGATCGGACAGTTACACGCAGTATTTT. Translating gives CATSRSDSYTQYF.

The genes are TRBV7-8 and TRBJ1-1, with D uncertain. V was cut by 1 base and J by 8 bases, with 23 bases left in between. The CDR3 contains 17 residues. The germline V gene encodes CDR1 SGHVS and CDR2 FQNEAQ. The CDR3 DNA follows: TGTGCCAGCAGCTTAGGGTTGGAGGTCTATGGTGGGTTAGAAGCTTTCTTT. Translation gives CASSLGLEVYGGLEAFF.

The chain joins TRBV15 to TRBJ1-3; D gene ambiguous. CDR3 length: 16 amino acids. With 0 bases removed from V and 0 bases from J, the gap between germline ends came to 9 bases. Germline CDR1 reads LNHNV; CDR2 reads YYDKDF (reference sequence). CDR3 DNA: TGTGCCACCAGCAGAGAAGGTTACGACTCTGGAAACACCATATATTTT. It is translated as CATSREGYDSGNTIYF.

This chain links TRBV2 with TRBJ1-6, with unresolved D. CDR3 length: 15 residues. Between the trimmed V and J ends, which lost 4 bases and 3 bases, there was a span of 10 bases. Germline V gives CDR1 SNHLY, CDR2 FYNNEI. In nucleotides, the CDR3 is TGTGCCAGCAGTGTGGCAGGATTCTATAATTCACCCCTCCACTTT. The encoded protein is CASSVAGFYNSPLHF. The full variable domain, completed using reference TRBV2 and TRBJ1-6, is EPEVTQTPSHQVTQMGQEVILRCVPISNHLYFYWYRQILGQKVEFLVSFYNNEISEKSEIFDDQFSVERPDGSNFTLKIRSTKLEDSAMYFCASSVAGFYNSPLHFGNGTRLTVT.

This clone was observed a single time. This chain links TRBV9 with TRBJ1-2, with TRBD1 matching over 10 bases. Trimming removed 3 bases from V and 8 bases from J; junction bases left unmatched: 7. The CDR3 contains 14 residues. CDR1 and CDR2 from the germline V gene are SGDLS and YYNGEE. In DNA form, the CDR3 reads TGTGCCAGCAGCGAGGGACAGGGGAAGAAAGGCTACACCTTC. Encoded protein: CASSEGQGKKGYTF.

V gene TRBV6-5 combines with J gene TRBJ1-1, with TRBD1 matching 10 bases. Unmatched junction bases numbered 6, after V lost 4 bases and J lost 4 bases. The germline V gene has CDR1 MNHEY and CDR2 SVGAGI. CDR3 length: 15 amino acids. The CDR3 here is CASSFRTGGITEAFF. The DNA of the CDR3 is TGTGCCAGCAGTTTCCGGACAGGGGGGATCACTGAAGCTTTCTTT.

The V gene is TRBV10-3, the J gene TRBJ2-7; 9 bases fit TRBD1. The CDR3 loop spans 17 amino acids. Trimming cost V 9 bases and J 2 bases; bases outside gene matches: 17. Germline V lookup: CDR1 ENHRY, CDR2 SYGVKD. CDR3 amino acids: CAITRGARGTGPYEQYF. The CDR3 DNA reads TGTGCCATTACACGGGGCGCGCGCGGGACAGGGCCCTACGAGCAGTACTTC.

CDR3: CASARRGVKETQYF. In DNA, the CDR3 is TGTGCCAGCGCGCGGCGGGGGGTCAAAGAGACCCAGTACTTC. This chain uses TRBV18 with TRBJ2-5; TRBD2 matches 8 bases. Per germline, CDR1 KGHSH and CDR2 LQKENI. With 8 bases clipped from V and 3 bases from J, the junction kept 8 bases outside the gene matches. The CDR3 is 14 residues long.

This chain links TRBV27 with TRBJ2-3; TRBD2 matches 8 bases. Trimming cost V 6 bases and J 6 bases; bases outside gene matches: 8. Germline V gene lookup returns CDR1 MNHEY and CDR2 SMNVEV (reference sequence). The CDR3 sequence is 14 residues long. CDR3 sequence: CASRAGALWDTQYF. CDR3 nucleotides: TGTGCCAGCAGAGCGGGGGCGCTCTGGGATACGCAGTATTTT.

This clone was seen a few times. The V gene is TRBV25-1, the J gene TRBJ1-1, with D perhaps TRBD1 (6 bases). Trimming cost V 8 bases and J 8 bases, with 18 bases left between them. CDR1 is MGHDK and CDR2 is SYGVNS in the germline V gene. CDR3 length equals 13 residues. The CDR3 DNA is TGTGCCAGCTCGGGGACATCCCGAGGGGAAGCTTTCTTT. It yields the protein CASSGTSRGEAFF.

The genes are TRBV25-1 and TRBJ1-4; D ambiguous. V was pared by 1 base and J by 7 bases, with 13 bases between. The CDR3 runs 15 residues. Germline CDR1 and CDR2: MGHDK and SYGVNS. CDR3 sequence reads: CASSEFSGRREKLFF. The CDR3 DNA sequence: TGTGCCAGCAGTGAATTTTCGGGGAGGCGTGAAAAACTGTTTTTT.

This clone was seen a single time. Here the CDR3 reads CASSRWIFSGGELDEQFF. CDR3 bases: TGTGCCAGCAGTCGCTGGATATTCAGCGGGGGGGAACTAGATGAGCAGTTCTTC. This chain joins TRBV5-5 and TRBJ2-1; 10 bases fit TRBD2. The germline V gene has CDR1 SGHKS and CDR2 YYEKEE (reference sequence). This CDR3 has 18 amino acids. The V gene end was trimmed by 5 bases and the J gene end by 8 bases; junction bases not matched to a gene: 19.

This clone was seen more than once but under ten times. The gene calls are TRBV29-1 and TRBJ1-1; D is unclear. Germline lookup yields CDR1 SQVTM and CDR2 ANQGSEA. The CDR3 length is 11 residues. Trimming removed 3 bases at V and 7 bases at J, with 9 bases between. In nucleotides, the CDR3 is TGCAGCGTTGAGAACGGGTATGAAGCTTTCTTT. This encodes CSVENGYEAFF.

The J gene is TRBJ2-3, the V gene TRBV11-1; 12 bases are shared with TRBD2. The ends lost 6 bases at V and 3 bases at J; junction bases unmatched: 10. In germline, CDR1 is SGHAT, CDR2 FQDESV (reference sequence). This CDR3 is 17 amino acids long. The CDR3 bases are TGTGCCAGCAGTTCGAGAGGACTAGCGGGGTGGACAGATACGCAGTATTTT. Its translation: CASSSRGLAGWTDTQYF.